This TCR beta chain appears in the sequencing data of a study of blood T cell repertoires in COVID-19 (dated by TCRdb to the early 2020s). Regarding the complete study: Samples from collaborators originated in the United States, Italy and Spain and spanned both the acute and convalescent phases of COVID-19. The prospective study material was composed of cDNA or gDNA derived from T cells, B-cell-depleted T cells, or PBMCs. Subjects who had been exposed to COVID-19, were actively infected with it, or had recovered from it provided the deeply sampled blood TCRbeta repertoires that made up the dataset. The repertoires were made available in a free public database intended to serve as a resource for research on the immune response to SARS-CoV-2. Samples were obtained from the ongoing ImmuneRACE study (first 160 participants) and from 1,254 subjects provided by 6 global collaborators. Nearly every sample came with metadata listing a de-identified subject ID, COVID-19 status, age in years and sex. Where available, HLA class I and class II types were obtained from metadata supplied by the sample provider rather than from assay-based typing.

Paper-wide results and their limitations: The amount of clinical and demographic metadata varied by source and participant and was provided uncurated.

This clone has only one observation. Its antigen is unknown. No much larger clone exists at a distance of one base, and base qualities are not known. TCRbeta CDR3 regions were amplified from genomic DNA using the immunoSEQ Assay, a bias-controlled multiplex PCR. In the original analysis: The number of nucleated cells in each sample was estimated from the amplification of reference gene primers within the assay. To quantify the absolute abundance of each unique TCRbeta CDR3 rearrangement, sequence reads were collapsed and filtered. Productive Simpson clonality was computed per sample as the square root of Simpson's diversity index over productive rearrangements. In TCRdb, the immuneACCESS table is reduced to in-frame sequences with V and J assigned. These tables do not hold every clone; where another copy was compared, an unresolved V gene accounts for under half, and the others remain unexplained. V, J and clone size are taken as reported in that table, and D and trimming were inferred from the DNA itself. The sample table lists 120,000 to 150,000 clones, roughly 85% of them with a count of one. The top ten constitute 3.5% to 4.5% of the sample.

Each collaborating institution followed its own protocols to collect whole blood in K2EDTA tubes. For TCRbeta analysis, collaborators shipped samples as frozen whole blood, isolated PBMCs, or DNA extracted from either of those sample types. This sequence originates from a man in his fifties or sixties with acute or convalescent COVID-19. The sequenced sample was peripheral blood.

The CDR3 in this case is CASSDREFGELFF. The DNA sequence follows: TGTGCCAGCAGCGACCGGGAGTTCGGGGAGCTGTTTTTT. The chain links TRBV9 with TRBJ2-2, with a tentative D gene TRBD2 over 6 matching bases. Reading from cysteine to phenylalanine, the CDR3 counts 13 amino acids. Kept here is only the CDR3 DNA, which spans 39 bases and is read in frame from base 1. Trimming removed 3 bases from V and 7 bases from J, leaving 10 bases between the germline ends. CDR1 SGDLS and CDR2 YYNGEE were looked up in the germline V gene.